These 15 T cell receptor beta chains were sequenced from one sample in a study of brain T cells in children with intractable seizures (dated by TCRdb to about 2021). Sample time point, as interpreted from the label and publication: blood from clinic visit 5 months post-surgery; TSC patient then seizure free. Receptor amplification or capture employed the immunoSEQ multiplex PCR assay. What TCRdb holds here is the immuneACCESS table cut down to in-frame rearrangements. Part of the clones is not present; checked against another copy, under half of the missing clones reflect an unresolved V gene, and the others are unexplained. A total of about 340,000 clones appear in this sample, over 90% of them only once. Clones ranked in the top ten supply 4.5% to 7% of the sample. The material sequenced was peripheral blood, taken about 5 months after surgery. Source of these receptors: a boy less than two years old with tuberous sclerosis and intractable seizures.

This chain connects TRBV30 to TRBJ2-7; D perhaps matches TRBD1 (6 bases). There are 15 residues in the CDR3. Deletions cut 5 bases from V and 0 bases from J, with 17 bases between. Germline V gene data show CDR1 as GTSNPN and CDR2 as SVGIG (reference sequence). The CDR3, as DNA: TGTGCCTGGGCCTCGTTCGGACAGATCTCCTACGAGCAGTACTTC. It is translated as CAWASFGQISYEQYF.

The CDR3 spells CAKRGQDPRWGYGYTF. The CDR3 coding sequence is TGTGCCAAGAGGGGGCAGGATCCCAGGTGGGGCTATGGCTACACCTTC. V and J are TRBV21-1 and TRBJ1-2; TRBD1, the table's D call, was not compared with the DNA. TRBV21-1 is deemed a pseudogene. The CDR3 has 16 residues.

The rearrangement uses TRBV7-6 and TRBJ2-1; 9 bases are shared with TRBD1. The CDR3 is made up of 14 amino acids. Germline CDR1 is SGHVS and CDR2 is FNYEAQ. V lost 3 bases and J lost 11; bases outside the gene matches: 8. The CDR3 region has the DNA TGTGCCAGCAGCTTTCTAACAGGGGGCGAACAGCAGTTCTTC. This translates into CASSFLTGGEQQFF.

V gene TRBV10-3 combines with J gene TRBJ2-7; D may be TRBD1 or TRBD2 (5 bases each). CDR1 is ENHRY, CDR2 SYGVKD, per germline. This CDR3 is built from 16 residues. Trimming left V 6 bases short and J 0 bases short, with 18 bases between. Here the CDR3 reads CAIRPSGQVSSYEQYF. Written as DNA, the CDR3 is TGTGCCATCAGGCCTTCGGGGCAGGTTAGCTCCTACGAGCAGTACTTC.

The J gene is TRBJ1-3, the V gene TRBV4-2; 8 bases map to TRBD1. The CDR3 is made up of 19 amino acids. Germline values: CDR1 LGHNA, CDR2 YNFKEQ. The trim removed 4 bases at V and 0 bases at J, leaving 14 bases unmatched. The CDR3 protein is CASSRKRDWDRSSGNTIYF. CDR3 DNA: TGTGCCAGCAGCCGAAAAAGGGACTGGGACAGGAGCTCTGGAAACACCATATATTTT.

In this sample, this clone turned up once. The CDR3 DNA is TGTGCCAGCAGCGTCAAAGACACCGGGGAGCTGTTTTTT. The encoded protein is CASSVKDTGELFF. The chain joins TRBV7-3 to TRBJ2-2; D is undetermined. The CDR3 sequence is 13 residues long. The germline CDR1 and CDR2 sequences are SGHTA and FQGTGA. Deletions cut 5 bases from V and 3 bases from J, with 7 bases between. The full variable domain, in which reference TRBV7-3 and TRBJ2-2 provide the parts outside the CDR3, is GAGVSQTPSNKVTEKGKYVELRCDPISGHTALYWYRQSLGQGPEFLIYFQGTGAADDSGLPNDRFFAVRPEGSVSTLKIQRTERGDSAVYLCASSVKDTGELFFGEGSRLTVL.

This clone was found once. The rearrangement uses TRBV5-4 and TRBJ1-2, with unresolved D. With 1 base removed from V and 2 bases from J, the gap between germline ends came to 9 bases. The germline CDR1 and CDR2 sequences are SGHNT and YYREEE (reference sequence). The CDR3 extends over 14 amino acids. The CDR3 is CASSLSDLNYGYTF. CDR3 coding DNA: TGTGCCAGCAGCTTGAGTGATCTCAACTATGGCTACACCTTC. The full variable domain, with the rest looked up from reference TRBV5-4 and TRBJ1-2, is ETGVTQSPTHLIKTRGQQVTLRCSSQSGHNTVSWYQQALGQGPQFIFQYYREEENGRGNFPPRFSGLQFPNYSSELNVNALELDDSALYLCASSLSDLNYGYTFGSGTRLTVV.

The chain carries TRBV30 and TRBJ1-1; no clear D. CDR3 length equals 14 residues. Looked up from germline, CDR1 is GTSNPN and CDR2 is SVGIG (reference sequence). V lost 0 bases and J lost 1, with 9 bases in between. The CDR3 nucleotides read TGTGCCTGGAGTGTATTGGAGGGGAACACTGAAGCTTTCTTT. As protein: CAWSVLEGNTEAFF.

The chain uses TRBV4-1 and TRBJ1-4, with 7 positions matching TRBD1. The CDR3 runs 15 residues. Germline lookup yields CDR1 MGHRA and CDR2 YSYEKL. With V trimmed by 5 bases and J by 8 bases, 11 bases remained unmatched. CDR3 sequence reads: CASSAQGPGREKLFF. CDR3 DNA sequence: TGCGCCAGCAGCGCACAGGGGCCCGGTAGGGAAAAACTGTTTTTT.

The chain carries TRBV5-4 and TRBJ2-7, with 7 bases lining up with TRBD2. The V segment lost 2 bases and the J segment 1 base; nucleotides outside the gene matches: 3. There are 14 residues in the CDR3. Germline V lookup: CDR1 SGHNT, CDR2 YYREEE (reference sequence). As DNA, the CDR3 is TGTGCCAGCAGCTTAGGGACTATTTCCTACGAGCAGTACTTC. Protein: CASSLGTISYEQYF.

This chain links TRBV18 with TRBJ2-5, with TRBD1 matching over 8 bases. The V gene's germline CDR1 is KGHSH and CDR2 LQKENI. CDR3 length equals 16 residues. V gave up 6 bases and J gave up 3 bases; unmatched junction bases: 12. CDR3 coding DNA: TGTGCCAGCTCGTCCATAGGCAGGGGGCGCGAAGAGACCCAGTACTTC. Its protein product is CASSSIGRGREETQYF.

The chain links TRBV18 to TRBJ2-7; D unclear. The germline V gene encodes CDR1 KGHSH and CDR2 LQKENI. This CDR3 is built from 15 residues. Deletions cut 6 bases from V and 2 bases from J, with 17 bases between. CDR3 sequence reads: CASSPGEAFTYEQYF. The CDR3 DNA reads TGTGCCAGCTCGCCCGGAGAGGCCTTTACCTACGAGCAGTACTTC.

The J gene is TRBJ2-5, the V gene TRBV18, with 9 nucleotides matching TRBD1. Germline values: CDR1 KGHSH, CDR2 LQKENI. Germline trimming cut 6 bases from V and 4 bases from J; bases unmatched to any gene: 6. This CDR3 region has 14 residues. CDR3 nucleotide sequence: TGTGCCAGCTCCCCCACAGGGGGCGGAGAGACCCAGTACTTC. This codes for CASSPTGGGETQYF.

The V and J genes are TRBV7-9 and TRBJ1-2; D is unresolved. The CDR3 contains 13 residues. Per germline, CDR1 SEHNR and CDR2 FQNEAQ (reference sequence). The V end was cut by 2 bases, the J end by 2 bases, with 6 bases between. CDR3 residues: CASSLIGNYGYTF. CDR3 bases: TGTGCCAGCAGCTTAATAGGGAACTATGGCTACACCTTC.

V and J are TRBV27 and TRBJ1-3; D unresolved. The germline V gene encodes CDR1 MNHEY and CDR2 SMNVEV (reference sequence). The CDR3 totals 13 residues. V was shortened by 2 bases and J by 3 bases, with 5 bases between the two germline ends. The CDR3 coding sequence is TGTGCCAGCAGTTTAGCGGGTGGAAACACCATATATTTT. This sequence encodes CASSLAGGNTIYF.